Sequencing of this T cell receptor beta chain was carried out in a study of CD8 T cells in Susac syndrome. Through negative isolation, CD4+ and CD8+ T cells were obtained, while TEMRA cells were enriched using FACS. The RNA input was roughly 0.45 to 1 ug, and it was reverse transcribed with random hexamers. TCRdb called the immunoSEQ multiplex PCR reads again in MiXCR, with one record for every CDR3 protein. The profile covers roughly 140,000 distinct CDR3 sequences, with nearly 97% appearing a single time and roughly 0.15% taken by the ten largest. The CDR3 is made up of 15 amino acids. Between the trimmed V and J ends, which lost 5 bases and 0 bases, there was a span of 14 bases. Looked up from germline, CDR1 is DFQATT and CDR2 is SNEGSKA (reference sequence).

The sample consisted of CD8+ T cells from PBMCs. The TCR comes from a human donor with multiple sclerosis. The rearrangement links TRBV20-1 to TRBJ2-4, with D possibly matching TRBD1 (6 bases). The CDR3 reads CSALQGEIAKNIQYF. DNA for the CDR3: TGCAGTGCTTTACAGGGCGAAATAGCCAAAAACATTCAGTACTTC.